This TCR beta chain was sequenced during a study of PD-1 blockade in classical Hodgkin lymphoma. Looking at the study overall: Treatment was intravenous nivolumab, 3 mg/kg every 2 weeks, until progression.

There was relapse after autologous stem cell transplantation in every patient, and there was variation in brentuximab vedotin exposure. Method: immunoSEQ multiplex PCR; TCRdb's copy keeps in-frame clones and lacks some. The table has roughly 100,000 clones, 75% to 90% seen once. The CDR3 sequence is 14 residues long. Losses at the gene ends were 3 bases for V and 6 bases for J; bases not matched to a gene: 7. CDR1 is SGDLS and CDR2 is YYNGEE in the germline V gene. Comments on this clone: Its antigen is undetermined.

Whole-study findings and limits: A significant rise in TCR diversity was seen by C4D1 for CD4+ cells but not for CD8+ cells. Exclusion was the outcome for patients who began nivolumab under 1 year after ASCT. The diversity seen at baseline in complete responders resembled that of newly diagnosed patients.

This sequence joins TRBV9 and TRBJ2-7; 9 nucleotides align to TRBD1. Specimen: peripheral blood mononuclear cells (PBMCs), collected before the second cycle of nivolumab. The sequence came from a human donor with classical Hodgkin lymphoma. DNA of the CDR3: TGTGCCAGCAGCGCGACACAGGGGGCGGGCGAGCAGTACTTC. Protein sequence: CASSATQGAGEQYF.